The entry below describes one TCR beta chain. Its specific antigen is unknown. Within one base of it there is no much larger clone, and no base qualities were kept. These data belong to a study of blood T cell repertoires in COVID-19 (dated by TCRdb to about 2020). Regarding the study in general: Collaborator samples came from the United States, Italy and Spain and covered acute and convalescent phases of COVID-19. The prospective study material was composed of cDNA or gDNA derived from T cells, B-cell-depleted T cells, or PBMCs. Deeply sampled blood TCRbeta repertoires from subjects exposed to, actively infected with, or recovered from COVID-19 were included in the dataset. The repertoires were made available in a free public database intended to serve as a resource for research on the immune response to SARS-CoV-2. Samples were obtained from the ongoing ImmuneRACE study (first 160 participants) and from approximately 1,200 subjects provided by 6 global collaborators. Nearly every sample came with metadata listing a de-identified subject ID, COVID-19 status, age in years and sex. HLA class I and class II types, where available, came from metadata supplied by the sample provider rather than from assay-based typing. Study-wide findings and limitations: The amount of clinical and demographic metadata varied by source and participant and was provided uncurated.

One collaborating source in Seattle enrolled patients while the patients were actively infected and followed the patients over time throughout the course of disease. Whole blood was collected in K2EDTA tubes by collaborating institutions according to the institutions' own protocols. For TCRbeta analysis, collaborators shipped samples in one of three forms: frozen whole blood, isolated PBMCs, or DNA extracted from either of those sample types. TCRbeta CDR3 regions were amplified from genomic DNA by means of the immunoSEQ Assay, a bias-controlled multiplex PCR. The study's own analysis went as follows. The number of nucleated cells in each sample was estimated from the amplification of reference gene primers within the assay. Sequence reads were collapsed and filtered to measure the absolute abundance of every unique TCRbeta CDR3 rearrangement. Productive Simpson clonality was computed per sample as the square root of Simpson's diversity index over productive rearrangements. The table comes from immuneACCESS by way of TCRdb, which keeps in-frame sequences with V and J called. Part of the clones is missing from these tables; in studies checked, under half for an unresolved V gene and the rest for unknown reasons. Clone size and V and J calls were adopted from that table, with D and trimming inferred from the DNA. In this sample the table shows roughly 60,000 clones, roughly four fifths of which occur a single time. The top ten clonotypes cover 9.5% to 13% of the sample.

The germline V end is reduced by 5 bases and the J end by 0 bases; junction bases left unmatched: 6. Including the terminal cysteine and phenylalanine, the CDR3 comprises 17 residues. Only CDR3 DNA is held: 51 bases, read in frame from base 1. Sequences LNHNV (CDR1) and YYDKDF (CDR2) are obtained from the germline V gene (reference sequence). This TCR came from a man aged 45 to 65 with COVID-19, enrolled during active disease. The chain employs TRBV15 and TRBJ2-2, with 10 central nucleotides matching TRBD2. The material sequenced was peripheral blood. The CDR3 region has the sequence CATSYHSGRANTGELFF. The nucleotide sequence is given as TGTGCCACCAGCTACCACAGCGGGAGGGCGAACACCGGGGAGCTGTTTTTT.